This TCR beta chain was identified during a study of blood T cells in healthy people across ages. The CDR3 consists of 13 residues. CDR1 is SQVTM, CDR2 ANQGSEA, per germline. V lost 1 base and J lost 4, with 10 bases in between. As regards this clonotype: Its specificity is unknown.

Findings and limits, study-wide: Lack of knowledge of donor CMV status possibly confounded expanded clonotype changes.

A second PCR of roughly 7 to 11 cycles used a sample-barcoded 5' primer and a J-beta primer mix. TCRdb called the 5' RACE reads again in MiXCR, with one record for every CDR3 protein. The table includes around 1,000,000 distinct CDR3 sequences, under 30% detected once. These data also formed part of another study, on T cells of mothers and their children. That paper notes: In cDNA synthesis, all of the extracted RNA was used at about 1.6 ug per 15 ul. Overlap measured in related mother-child pairs was slightly, non-significantly higher than in unrelated pairs.

The receptor was isolated from a girl aged 2-9 years in good health. The chain joins TRBV29-1 to TRBJ1-2; the D is unclear. The specimen was blood. In DNA form, the CDR3 reads TGCAGCGTTGAAGGGGGAAGCGGCTATGGCTACACCTTC. Translating it yields CSVEGGSGYGYTF.